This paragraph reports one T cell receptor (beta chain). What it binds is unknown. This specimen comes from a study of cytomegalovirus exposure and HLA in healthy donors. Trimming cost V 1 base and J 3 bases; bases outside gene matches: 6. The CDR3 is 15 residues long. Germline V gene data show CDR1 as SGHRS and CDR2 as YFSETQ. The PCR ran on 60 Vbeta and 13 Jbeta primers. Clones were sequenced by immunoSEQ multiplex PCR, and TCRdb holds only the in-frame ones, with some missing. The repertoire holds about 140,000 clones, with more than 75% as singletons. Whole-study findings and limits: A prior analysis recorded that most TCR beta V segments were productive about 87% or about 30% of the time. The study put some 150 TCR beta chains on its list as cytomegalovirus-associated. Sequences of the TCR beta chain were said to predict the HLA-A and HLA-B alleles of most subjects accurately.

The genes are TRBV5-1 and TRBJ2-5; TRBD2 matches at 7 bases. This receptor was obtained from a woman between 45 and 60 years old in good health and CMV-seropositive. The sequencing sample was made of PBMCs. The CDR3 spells CASSLKRGDEETQYF. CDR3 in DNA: TGCGCCAGCAGCTTGAAACGGGGGGATGAAGAGACCCAGTACTTC.